The clone carrying this TCR beta chain has a single count. No antigen is known for it. Looked up from germline, CDR1 is SGDLS and CDR2 is YYNGEE. The CDR3 runs to 16 residues. V gave up 4 bases and J gave up 4 bases; unmatched junction bases: 6. This specimen belongs to a study of shared clonotypes between healthy human individuals. Generated by immunoSEQ multiplex PCR, the TCRdb table keeps only in-frame clones and is missing some. The sample has some 320,000 clones, roughly 87% seen once. Findings of the study overall: Clonotype sharing among the donors was expected to vary with sequencing depth. Even with large depth, rarefaction showed that sorted-subset sequencing was incomplete. Several donors showed sharing of approximately 5% of naive CD4 clonotypes. Unshared clonotypes carried lower generation probabilities than those common to all four donors.

The TCR comes from a man between 18 and 29 years old in good health. The chain employs TRBV9 and TRBJ2-1, with 12 bases aligning to TRBD2. Sequencing was done on a sample of memory CD8+ T cells sorted from blood. Described subset: CD45RO+ cells pooled with CCR7-negative TemRA cells. The chain's CDR3 is CASSLRTSGVYNEQFF. Written as DNA, the CDR3 is TGTGCCAGCAGCTTGAGGACTAGCGGGGTTTACAATGAGCAGTTCTTC.